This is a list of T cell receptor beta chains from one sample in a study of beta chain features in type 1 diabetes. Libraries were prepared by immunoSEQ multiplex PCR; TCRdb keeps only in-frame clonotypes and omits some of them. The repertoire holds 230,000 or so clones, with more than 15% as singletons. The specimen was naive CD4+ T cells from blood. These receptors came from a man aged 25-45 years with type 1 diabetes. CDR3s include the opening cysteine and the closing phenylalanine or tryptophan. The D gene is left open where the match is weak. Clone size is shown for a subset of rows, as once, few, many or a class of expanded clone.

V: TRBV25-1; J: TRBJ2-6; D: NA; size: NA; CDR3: CASSGAAGANVLTF; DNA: TGTGCCAGCAGTGGGGCGGCTGGGGCCAACGTCCTGACTTTC
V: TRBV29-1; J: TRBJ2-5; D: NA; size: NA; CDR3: CSLTRGGGPGETQYF; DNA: TGCAGCCTCACGAGGGGGGGAGGGCCAGGAGAGACCCAGTACTTC
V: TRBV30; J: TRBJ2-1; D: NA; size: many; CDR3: CAWRKSSYNEQFF; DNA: TGTGCCTGGAGGAAGAGCTCCTACAATGAGCAGTTCTTC
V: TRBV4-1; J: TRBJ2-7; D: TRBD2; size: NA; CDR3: CASSLAPGTSGIEQYF; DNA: TGCGCCAGCAGCCTTGCCCCTGGGACTAGCGGGATCGAGCAGTACTTC
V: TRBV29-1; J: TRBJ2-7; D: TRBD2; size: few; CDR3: CSVDGGSSYEQYF; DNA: TGCAGCGTTGACGGCGGGAGCTCCTACGAGCAGTACTTC
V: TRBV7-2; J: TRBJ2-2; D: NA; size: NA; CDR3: CASSLVRLTGELFF; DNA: TGTGCCAGCAGCTTAGTCCGCCTGACCGGGGAGCTGTTTTTT
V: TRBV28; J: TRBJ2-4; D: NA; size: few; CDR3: CASSFPSINIQYF; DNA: TGTGCCAGCAGTTTCCCATCCATAAACATTCAGTACTTC
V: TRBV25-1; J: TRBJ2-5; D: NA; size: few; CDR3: CASRTPPQGIQETQYF; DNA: TGTGCCAGCAGGACCCCACCCCAGGGGATACAAGAGACCCAGTACTTC
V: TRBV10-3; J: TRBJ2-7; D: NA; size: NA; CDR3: CAIRGEGANEQYF; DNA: TGTGCCATCAGGGGGGAAGGGGCCAACGAGCAGTACTTC
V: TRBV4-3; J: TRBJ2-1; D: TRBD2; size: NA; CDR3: CASSQDLSGRAGNEQFF; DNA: TGCGCCAGCAGCCAAGATTTGAGCGGGAGGGCCGGCAATGAGCAGTTCTTC
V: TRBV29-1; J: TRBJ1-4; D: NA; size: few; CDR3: CSVRGANEKLFF; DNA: TGCAGCGTTCGAGGGGCGAATGAAAAACTGTTTTTT
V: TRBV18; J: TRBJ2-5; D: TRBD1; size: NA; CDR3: CASSPNRGDQETQYF; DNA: TGTGCCAGCTCACCAAACAGGGGTGACCAAGAGACCCAGTACTTC
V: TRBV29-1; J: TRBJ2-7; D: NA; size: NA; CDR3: CSVSQTYEQYF; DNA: TGCAGCGTTAGTCAGACCTACGAGCAGTACTTC
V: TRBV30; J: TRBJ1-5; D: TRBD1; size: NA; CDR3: CAWTPVGGASNQPQHF; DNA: TGTGCCTGGACCCCCGTAGGGGGCGCGAGCAATCAGCCCCAGCATTTT
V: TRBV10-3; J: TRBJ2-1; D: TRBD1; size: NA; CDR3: CAIQTGTGNEQFF; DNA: TGTGCCATCCAGACCGGGACAGGGAATGAGCAGTTCTTC
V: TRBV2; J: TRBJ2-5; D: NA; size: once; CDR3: CASRSQQETQYF; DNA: TGTGCCAGCAGGAGCCAACAAGAGACCCAGTACTTC
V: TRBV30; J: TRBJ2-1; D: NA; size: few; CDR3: CAWSVMGRSSYNEQFF; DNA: TGTGCCTGGAGTGTAATGGGCAGGAGCTCCTACAATGAGCAGTTCTTC
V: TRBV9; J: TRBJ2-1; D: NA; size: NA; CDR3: CASSVRAGNYNEQFF; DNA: TGTGCCAGCAGCGTGCGGGCTGGTAACTACAATGAGCAGTTCTTC
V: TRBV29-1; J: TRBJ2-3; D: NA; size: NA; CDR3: CSVARGASTDTQYF; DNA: TGCAGCGTTGCTCGGGGGGCGAGCACAGATACGCAGTATTTT
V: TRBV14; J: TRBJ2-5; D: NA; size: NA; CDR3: CASGAGGTQYF; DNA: TGTGCCAGCGGCGCCGGGGGGACCCAGTACTTC
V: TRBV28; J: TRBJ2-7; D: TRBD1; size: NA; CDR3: CASGLAGDRAYEQYF; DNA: TGTGCCAGCGGATTGGCCGGGGACAGGGCCTACGAGCAGTACTTC
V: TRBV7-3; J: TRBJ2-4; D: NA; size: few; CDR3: CASSWTEGSIQYF; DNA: TGTGCCAGCAGCTGGACCGAAGGCTCCATTCAGTACTTC
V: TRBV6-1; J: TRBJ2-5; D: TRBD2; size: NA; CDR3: CASSAGLAGGQETQYF; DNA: TGTGCCAGCAGTGCCGGACTAGCGGGAGGCCAAGAGACCCAGTACTTC
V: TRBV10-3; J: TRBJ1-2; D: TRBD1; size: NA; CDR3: CATRQGALAYGYTF; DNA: TGTGCCACGAGACAGGGGGCCCTAGCCTATGGCTACACCTTC
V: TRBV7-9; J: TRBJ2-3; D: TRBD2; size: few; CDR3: CASSLGTSVTDTQYF; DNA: TGTGCCAGCAGCTTAGGGACTAGCGTTACAGATACGCAGTATTTT
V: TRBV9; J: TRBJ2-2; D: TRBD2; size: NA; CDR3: CASSDGTSGNTGELFF; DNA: TGTGCCAGCAGCGATGGGACTAGCGGGAACACCGGGGAGCTGTTTTTT
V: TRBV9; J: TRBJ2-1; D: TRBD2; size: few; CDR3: CASTYSGRGDREQFF; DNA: TGTGCCAGCACCTATAGCGGGAGAGGGGATCGGGAGCAGTTCTTC
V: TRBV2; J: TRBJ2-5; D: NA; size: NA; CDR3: CASSAQETQYF; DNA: TGTGCCAGCAGCGCTCAAGAGACCCAGTACTTC
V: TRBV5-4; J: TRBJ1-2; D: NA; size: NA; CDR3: CASSPRDEGGYTF; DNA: TGTGCCAGCAGCCCCAGGGATGAGGGCGGCTACACCTTC
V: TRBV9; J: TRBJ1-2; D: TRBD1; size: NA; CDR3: CASSVGTGEARGYTF; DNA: TGTGCCAGCAGCGTAGGAACAGGGGAGGCTCGTGGCTACACCTTC
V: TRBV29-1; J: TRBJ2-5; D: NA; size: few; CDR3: CSVSEGRRETQYF; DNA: TGCAGCGTTAGTGAAGGACGGAGAGAGACCCAGTACTTC
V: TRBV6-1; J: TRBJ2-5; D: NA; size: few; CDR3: CASSEARVGETQYF; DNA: TGTGCCAGCAGTGAAGCGCGGGTGGGGGAGACCCAGTACTTC
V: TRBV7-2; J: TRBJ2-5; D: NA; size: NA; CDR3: CASSWEETQYF; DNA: TGTGCCAGCAGCTGGGAAGAGACCCAGTACTTC
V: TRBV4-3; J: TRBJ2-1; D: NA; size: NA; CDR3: CASSQDPPGSYNEQFF; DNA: TGCGCCAGCAGCCAAGATCCCCCGGGAAGCTACAATGAGCAGTTCTTC
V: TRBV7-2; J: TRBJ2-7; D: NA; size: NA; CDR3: CASSLRGTYEQYF; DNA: TGTGCCAGCAGCCTGAGGGGAACCTACGAGCAGTACTTC
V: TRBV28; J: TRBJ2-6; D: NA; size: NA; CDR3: CASARSGANVLTF; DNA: TGTGCCAGCGCCCGCTCTGGGGCCAACGTCCTGACTTTC
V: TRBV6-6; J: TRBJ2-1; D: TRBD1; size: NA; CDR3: CASSLRQGSMNNEQFF; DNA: TGTGCCAGCAGTCTAAGACAGGGGAGTATGAACAATGAGCAGTTCTTC
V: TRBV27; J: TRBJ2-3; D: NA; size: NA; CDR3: CASRGWGEDTDTQYF; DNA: TGTGCCAGCAGGGGATGGGGGGAGGACACAGATACGCAGTATTTT
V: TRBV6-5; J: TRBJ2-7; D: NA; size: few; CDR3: CASGDSIYEQYF; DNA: TGTGCCAGCGGAGACAGTATCTACGAGCAGTACTTC
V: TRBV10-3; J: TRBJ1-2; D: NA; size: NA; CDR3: CAIRDRDGGNYGYTF; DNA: TGTGCCATCAGAGACCGGGACGGGGGAAACTATGGCTACACCTTC
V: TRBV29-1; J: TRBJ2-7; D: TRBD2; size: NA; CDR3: CSVSGTSDFYEQYF; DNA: TGCAGCGTTTCCGGGACTAGCGACTTCTACGAGCAGTACTTC
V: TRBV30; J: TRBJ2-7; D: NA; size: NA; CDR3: CAWSVGMGDEQYF; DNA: TGTGCCTGGAGTGTAGGTATGGGGGACGAGCAGTACTTC
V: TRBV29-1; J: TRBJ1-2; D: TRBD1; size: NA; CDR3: CSVGTGVAGYGYTF; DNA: TGCAGCGTGGGGACAGGGGTAGCAGGCTATGGCTACACCTTC
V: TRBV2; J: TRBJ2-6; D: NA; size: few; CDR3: CASSESQFSGANVLTF; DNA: TGTGCCAGCAGTGAATCGCAGTTCTCTGGGGCCAACGTCCTGACTTTC
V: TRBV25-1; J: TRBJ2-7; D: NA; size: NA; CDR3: CASSGLVWQYF; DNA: TGTGCCAGCAGTGGACTAGTCTGGCAGTACTTC
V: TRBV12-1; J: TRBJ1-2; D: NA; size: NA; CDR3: CASSFNRDYGYTF; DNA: TGTGCCAGCAGCTTTAACCGAGACTATGGCTACACCTTC
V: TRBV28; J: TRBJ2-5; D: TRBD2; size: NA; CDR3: CASSELAGGGQETQYF; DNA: TGTGCCAGCAGTGAGTTAGCGGGAGGAGGGCAAGAGACCCAGTACTTC
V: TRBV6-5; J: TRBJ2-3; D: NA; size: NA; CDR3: CASCLTEPSTDTQYF; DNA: TGTGCCAGCTGCCTGACGGAACCTAGCACAGATACGCAGTATTTT
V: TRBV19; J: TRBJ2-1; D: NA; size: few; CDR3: CASKLINEQFF; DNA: TGTGCCAGTAAGCTAATCAATGAGCAGTTCTTC
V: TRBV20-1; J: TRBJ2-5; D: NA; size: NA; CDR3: CSPRGETQYF; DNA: TGCAGCCCGCGGGGAGAGACCCAGTACTTC
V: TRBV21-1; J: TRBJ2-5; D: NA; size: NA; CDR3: CASSKPHHYF; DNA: TGTGCCAGCAGCAAACCGCATCATTACTTC
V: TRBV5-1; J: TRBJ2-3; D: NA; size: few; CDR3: CASSLEDTQYF; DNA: TGCGCCAGCAGCTTGGAAGATACGCAGTATTTT